A single sample is the source of the 6 T cell receptor beta chains below, sequenced in a study of blood T cell repertoires in COVID-19. Clones were read by immunoSEQ multiplex PCR, and TCRdb kept only the in-frame ones, dropping some. The sample holds about 97,000 clones, 81% seen once. Material for sequencing was peripheral blood. Receptor source: a man in his sixties with acute or convalescent COVID-19.

The chain couples TRBV6-2 or TRBV6-3 to TRBJ2-7; tentative D call: TRBD1 (6 bases). Germline V gene sequence: CDR1 MNHEY, CDR2 SVGEGT. The CDR3 has 16 residues. V was shortened by 0 bases and J by 2 bases, with 14 bases between the two germline ends. CDR3 sequence (DNA): TGTGCCAGCAGTTACTCACCCTTTACAGGGACCTACGAGCAGTACTTC. This gives the protein CASSYSPFTGTYEQYF.

The CDR3 loop reads CASSQDRSYGYTF. The CDR3 DNA reads TGTGCCAGCAGCCAAGACAGGTCCTATGGCTACACCTTC. This chain joins TRBV3-1 (or the pseudogene TRBV3-2) and TRBJ1-2; D remains unclear. Germline assignment: CDR1 LGHDT and CDR2 YNNKEL (reference sequence). This CDR3 has 13 residues. The ends were cut back, 0 bases at V and 4 bases at J, with 6 bases in the middle.

This clone has only a few counts. The V gene is TRBV27, the J gene TRBJ2-7; TRBD1 agrees at 8 bases. V gave up 3 bases and J gave up 7 bases; unmatched junction bases: 11. Per germline, CDR1 MNHEY and CDR2 SMNVEV (reference sequence). This CDR3 is built from 15 residues. Here the CDR3 reads CASSFRTGSNHEQYF. CDR3 sequence (DNA): TGTGCCAGCAGTTTCCGGACAGGGTCCAATCATGAGCAGTACTTC.

In regard to this clone: At the DNA level, this CDR3 is encoded by other sequences in the same sample as well. The DNA for the CDR3 is TGTGCCAGCAGTGACAGGGGCACCGGGGAGCTGTTTTTT. Residues: CASSDRGTGELFF. The rearrangement links TRBV6-4 to TRBJ2-2, with a weak D call TRBD1 (5 bases). Looked up from germline, CDR1 is MRHNA and CDR2 is SNTAGT. The CDR3 extends over 13 amino acids. V dropped 2 bases and J dropped 4 bases, with 5 bases sitting between them.

The chain combines TRBV21-1 with TRBJ2-7; the table's D gene call, TRBD2, was not cross checked with the DNA. TRBV21-1 is shown as a pseudogene. The CDR3 has 17 residues. The chain's CDR3 is CASSKIGQREGRYEQYF. The CDR3 DNA reads as TGTGCCAGCAGCAAAATTGGGCAGCGGGAAGGCCGCTACGAGCAGTACTTC.

A word on this clone: Other DNA sequences in the sample encode the same CDR3. The rearrangement links TRBV7-6 to TRBJ1-5; D might be TRBD1 (5 bases). The V and J ends lost 1 base and 4 bases respectively, with 8 bases between them. CDR1 SGHVS and CDR2 FNYEAQ come from the germline V gene. CDR3 size: 14 residues. The CDR3 bases are TGTGCCAGCAGCTTAGGGGGGGATAATCAGCCCCAGCATTTT. It encodes CASSLGGDNQPQHF.